A single sample gave rise to the 22 T cell receptor beta chains below, sequenced in a study of identical twins. TCRdb itself ran the 5' RACE reads through MiXCR, one entry per CDR3 protein. The sample holds a few hundred thousand distinct CDR3 sequences; about 12% are singletons and the top ten take 7.2%. These data also featured in a second study, about yellow fever vaccine responses in identical twins.

Sequencing was carried out using CD8+ T cells sorted from blood. The receptor source for this set is a woman between 18 and 29 years old in good health.

The chain has TRBV7-9 and TRBJ2-7; D is unclear. This CDR3 has 13 residues. Germline V gene data show CDR1 as SEHNR and CDR2 as FQNEAQ (reference sequence). The V and J ends lost 5 bases and 2 bases respectively, with 10 bases between them. For the CDR3, the DNA is TGTGCCAGCAGCGGATCCGGCCCCTACGAGCAGTACTTC. This encodes CASSGSGPYEQYF.

The genes are TRBV7-9 and TRBJ2-3, with 8 bases aligning to TRBD1. Per the germline V gene, CDR1 is SEHNR and CDR2 is FQNEAQ (reference sequence). CDR3 size: 16 residues. Trimming at V came to 6 bases and at J to 3 bases, leaving 11 bases not matched to a gene. The DNA of the CDR3 is TGTGCCAGCAGGCCCCCGGGACAGGTCTTTACAGATACGCAGTATTTT. Amino acid sequence: CASRPPGQVFTDTQYF.

V is TRBV5-1 and J is TRBJ2-1; 12 positions agree with TRBD2. CDR1 is SGHRS and CDR2 is YFSETQ in the germline V gene. The J segment lost 8 bases and the V segment lost 5 bases, leaving 8 bases of the junction unmatched. The CDR3 covers 15 residues. CDR3 bases: TGCGCCAGCAGTTCCGGACTAGCGGGATGGGATGAGCAGTTCTTC. Translation: CASSSGLAGWDEQFF.

This clonotype was picked up a small number of times. The J gene is TRBJ2-2, the V gene TRBV7-2; D call uncertain. The V gene lost 1 base and the J gene lost 5 bases, with 8 bases spanning the gap. This CDR3 is 14 amino acids long. The germline V gene has CDR1 SGHTA and CDR2 FQGNSA. The CDR3 protein is CASSLGRRTGELFF. DNA for the CDR3: TGTGCCAGCAGCTTAGGTCGGCGGACCGGGGAGCTGTTTTTT.

J is TRBJ2-5 and V is TRBV2; TRBD2 matches at 8 bases. V was pared by 2 bases and J by 5 bases, with 10 bases of the junction left unmatched. The CDR3 totals 16 residues. Germline V gene data show CDR1 as SNHLY and CDR2 as FYNNEI. DNA for the CDR3: TGTGCCAGCAGTGAAACTCCCGGGGGGGGACGGGAGACCCAGTACTTC. This encodes CASSETPGGGRETQYF.

The J gene is TRBJ2-1, the V gene TRBV6-5; 13 bases line up with TRBD2. Trimming removed 0 bases from V and 2 bases from J; junction bases left unmatched: 7. Germline loops: CDR1 MNHEY, CDR2 SVGAGI. This CDR3 spans 19 amino acids. The CDR3 sequence is CASSYSGLAGDGTYNEQFF. The CDR3 DNA is TGTGCCAGCAGTTACTCAGGACTAGCGGGAGATGGGACCTACAATGAGCAGTTCTTC.

The chain combines TRBV10-2 with TRBJ1-3; D gene ambiguous. With 3 bases removed from V and 7 bases from J, the gap between germline ends came to 10 bases. This CDR3 comprises 13 residues. Germline assignment: CDR1 WSHSY and CDR2 SAAADI. CDR3 DNA: TGCGCCAGCAGTGAAACCTTCTACAACACCATATATTTT. Protein product: CASSETFYNTIYF.

A few counts support this clonotype. The chain is built from TRBV6-2 or TRBV6-3 and TRBJ2-3, with 7 bases identical to TRBD2. The trim removed 0 bases at V and 0 bases at J, leaving 6 bases unmatched. Germline V gene sequence: CDR1 MNHEY, CDR2 SVGEGT. The length of the CDR3 is 17 residues. This chain's CDR3 is CASSYSPGAGSTDTQYF. CDR3 sequence (DNA): TGTGCCAGCAGTTACTCCCCTGGAGCGGGAAGCACAGATACGCAGTATTTT.

This clonotype was counted between two and nine times. This chain links TRBV6-5 with TRBJ2-2; no definite D call. This CDR3 is 15 amino acids long. Germline V gene sequence: CDR1 MNHEY, CDR2 SVGAGI. The V gene lost 2 bases and the J gene lost 0 bases, with 7 bases spanning the gap. The CDR3 spells CASSYETSNTGELFF. The DNA of the CDR3 is TGTGCCAGCAGTTACGAGACCTCGAACACCGGGGAGCTGTTTTTT.

This sequence joins TRBV20-1 and TRBJ2-1; D gene ambiguous. Per the germline V gene, CDR1 is DFQATT and CDR2 is SNEGSKA (reference sequence). The V gene lost 3 bases and the J gene lost 0 bases, with 12 bases spanning the gap. The CDR3 contains 15 residues. CDR3 loop: CSASFVGSSYNEQFF. In DNA, the CDR3 is TGCAGTGCTAGTTTCGTGGGTAGCTCCTACAATGAGCAGTTCTTC.

The V call is TRBV18, the J call TRBJ2-4; 8 bases are a match to TRBD1. CDR1 and CDR2 from the germline V gene are KGHSH and LQKENI. Trimming removed 7 bases from V and 8 bases from J; junction bases left unmatched: 1. The CDR3 covers 11 residues. In DNA form, the CDR3 reads TGTGCCAGCTTGACAGGGGACATTCAGTACTTC. The encoded protein is CASLTGDIQYF.

This clonotype was counted a few times. V gene TRBV4-1 combines with J gene TRBJ1-1, with 7 bases that match TRBD1. The germline V gene encodes CDR1 MGHRA and CDR2 YSYEKL. The CDR3 contains 14 residues. The ends lost 5 bases at V and 5 bases at J; junction bases unmatched: 8. In DNA, the CDR3 is TGCGCCAGCAGCTCCGCAGGGGGTTTAACTGAAGCTTTCTTT. This codes for CASSSAGGLTEAFF.

This clonotype has more than one count but fewer than ten. V gene TRBV28 combines with J gene TRBJ2-5; TRBD1 might be the D (6 bases). Trimming removed 9 bases from V and 1 base from J, with 12 bases in between. Germline CDR1 is MDHEN and CDR2 is SYDVKM. CDR3 length: 13 residues. The CDR3 coding sequence is TGTGCCAGTCACCCGGACAGCCAAGAGACCCAGTACTTC. Residues: CASHPDSQETQYF.

This clonotype was counted a few times. At one boundary the junction diverges from the germline segment, which might be a read error. The J gene is TRBJ2-7, the V gene TRBV14; the D gene could be TRBD1 or TRBD2 (6 bases each). The CDR3 sequence is 14 residues long. From germline, CDR1 is SGHDN and CDR2 FVKESK. The CDR3 here is CASSQGLGGYGQYF. Written as DNA, the CDR3 is TGTGCCAGCAGCCAAGGTTTGGGGGGCTACGGGCAGTACTTC.

This clonotype turned up a few times. The genes are TRBV6-4 and TRBJ2-1; no clear D. V gave up 2 bases and J gave up 4 bases, with 6 bases separating them. Germline V lookup: CDR1 MRHNA, CDR2 SNTAGT. The CDR3 is 13 amino acids. DNA for the CDR3: TGTGCCAGCAGTGACAACAATTACAATGAGCAGTTCTTC. Translating it yields CASSDNNYNEQFF.

V is TRBV7-8 and J is TRBJ2-5; D not resolved. There are 15 residues in the CDR3. The germline V gene encodes CDR1 SGHVS and CDR2 FQNEAQ. V was trimmed by 2 bases and J by 5 bases, leaving 15 bases between them. The CDR3 bases are TGTGCCAGCAGCTTAATGTTCGACGAGGAGGAGACCCAGTACTTC. Translation gives CASSLMFDEEETQYF.

This clonotype has just a few counts. The chain uses TRBV29-1 and TRBJ2-5; D possibly uses TRBD1 or TRBD2 (7 bases each). The CDR3 covers 13 residues. V dropped 1 base and J dropped 5 bases, with 11 bases sitting between them. Germline V gene sequence: CDR1 SQVTM, CDR2 ANQGSEA. The CDR3 region has the DNA TGCAGCGTTGAAGGCAGGGGGGGTGAGACCCAGTACTTC. The encoded protein is CSVEGRGGETQYF.

The chain joins TRBV20-1 to TRBJ2-7; 7 positions agree with TRBD1. CDR1 and CDR2 from the germline V gene are DFQATT and SNEGSKA (reference sequence). J lost 3 bases, V lost 7 bases, and 9 bases had no gene match. The CDR3 length is 13 residues. The CDR3 sequence: CSVLRDSGYEQYF. CDR3 nucleotide sequence: TGCAGTGTCTTACGGGACAGCGGCTACGAGCAGTACTTC.

This clonotype has just a few counts. The chain couples TRBV7-9 to TRBJ2-7; no definite D call. Trimming removed 5 bases from V and 7 bases from J, with 15 bases in between. This CDR3 comprises 13 residues. CDR1 is SEHNR, CDR2 FQNEAQ, per germline (reference sequence). The CDR3 spells CASSPPYSEEQYV. CDR3 DNA sequence: TGTGCCAGCAGCCCGCCCTATAGTGAAGAGCAGTACGTC.

This clonotype was detected a few times. The chain couples TRBV15 to TRBJ2-7; 9 bases fit TRBD1. The germline V gene has CDR1 LNHNV and CDR2 YYDKDF (reference sequence). This CDR3 region has 14 residues. With 2 bases clipped from V and 7 bases from J, the junction kept 6 bases outside the gene matches. The CDR3 coding sequence is TGTGCCACCAGCAGAATGAGGACAGGGGAAGAGCAGTACGTC. This gives the protein CATSRMRTGEEQYV.

This clonotype was counted only a few times. The rearrangement uses TRBV28 and TRBJ2-2; TRBD2 might be the D (6 bases). The length of the CDR3 is 19 residues. V was pared by 3 bases and J by 1 base, with 21 bases between. Germline V lookup: CDR1 MDHEN, CDR2 SYDVKM. The CDR3 sequence is CASSFDPGGGPLNTGELFF. The CDR3 coding sequence is TGTGCCAGCAGTTTCGATCCTGGTGGAGGGCCACTGAACACCGGGGAGCTGTTTTTT.

This clonotype was seen a handful of times. This chain links TRBV9 with TRBJ2-4, with a tentative D call TRBD2 (5 bases). Germline V gives CDR1 SGDLS, CDR2 YYNGEE. CDR3 size: 15 residues. V was clipped by 3 bases and J by 8 bases, with 18 bases between them. The CDR3 DNA reads as TGTGCCAGCAGCGGAGAGGGAGCGGTTGGGGACATTCAGTACTTC. Its protein product is CASSGEGAVGDIQYF.